Shown below are 27 T cell receptor beta chains from a single sample sequenced in a study of control samples from healthy donors and cancer patients. Sequencing used immunoSEQ multiplex PCR; TCRdb keeps in-frame clones, though not all of them. Of over 150,000 clones detected, approximately 96% appear once; the ten largest clones hold over 1%. The sample consisted of blood. These receptors originate from a woman aged 25 to 39 in good health.

V is TRBV19 and J is TRBJ1-2, with D tentatively TRBD1 (5 bases). Germline-derived CDR1 and CDR2 are LNHDA and SQIVND (reference sequence). With 3 bases removed from V and 6 bases from J, the gap between germline ends came to 11 bases. This CDR3 has 13 residues. Here the CDR3 reads CASSIRRGDGYTF. Here the CDR3 DNA reads TGTGCCAGTAGTATTCGGAGGGGCGATGGCTACACCTTC.

As DNA, the CDR3 is TGCGCCAGCACGGATGGGACTAGCTCTGCCGGGGAGCTGTTTTTT. It yields the protein CASTDGTSSAGELFF. This sequence joins TRBV5-1 and TRBJ2-2, with 9 bases fitting TRBD2. The ends lost 6 bases at V and 6 bases at J; junction bases unmatched: 9. Germline V gene lookup returns CDR1 SGHRS and CDR2 YFSETQ. This CDR3 has 15 amino acids.

The V call is TRBV13, the J call TRBJ1-5; possible D gene TRBD1, 6 bases. CDR3 length: 14 residues. The germline V gene has CDR1 PRHDT and CDR2 FYEKMQ (reference sequence). Trimming stripped 5 bases from V and 7 bases from J, with 15 bases between. Here the CDR3 reads CASSNGGARQPQHF. In DNA, the CDR3 is TGTGCCAGCAGCAACGGGGGGGCCCGCCAGCCCCAGCATTTT.

This clone was counted a single time. V is TRBV6-1 and J is TRBJ2-3, with D maybe TRBD1 (5 bases). The CDR3 runs to 13 residues. The germline V gene has CDR1 MNHNS and CDR2 SASEGT. V was clipped by 0 bases and J by 10 bases, with 11 bases between them. This CDR3 reads CASSEARQGAQYF. The DNA of the CDR3 is TGTGCCAGCAGTGAAGCGCGTCAGGGTGCGCAGTATTTT.

The chain is built from TRBV2 and TRBJ1-6; perhaps TRBD1 as D (5 bases). This CDR3 region has 14 residues. The germline V gene has CDR1 SNHLY and CDR2 FYNNEI. Trimming shortened V by 4 bases and J by 8 bases, and 12 bases separated the two germline ends. CDR3 in amino acids: CASSVSQADSPLHF. The CDR3 region has the DNA TGTGCCAGCAGTGTCTCACAGGCTGATTCACCCCTCCACTTT.

This chain links TRBV6-5 with TRBJ2-7, with a possible D match to TRBD2 (6 bases). V was cut by 6 bases and J by 1 base, with 10 bases left in between. The V gene's germline CDR1 is MNHEY and CDR2 SVGAGI. The CDR3 covers 13 residues. This CDR3 is CASSRDLSYEQYF. In DNA form, the CDR3 reads TGTGCCAGCAGCCGGGACTTGTCCTACGAGCAGTACTTC.

This chain uses TRBV27 with TRBJ2-2; D is possibly TRBD1 (5 bases). The germline gives CDR1 MNHEY, CDR2 SMNVEV (reference sequence). The CDR3 loop spans 18 amino acids. The V gene lost 2 bases and the J gene lost 3 bases, with 19 bases spanning the gap. In DNA, the CDR3 is TGTGCCAGCAGTTTAAGGGGCATTGGTAGTATGTACACCGGGGAGCTGTTTTTT. Translating it yields CASSLRGIGSMYTGELFF.

V and J are TRBV28 and TRBJ1-5, with 10 bases lining up with TRBD1. J gave up 4 bases and V 2 bases, and 5 bases lay outside the gene matches. The CDR3 runs 16 residues. The V gene's germline CDR1 is MDHEN and CDR2 SYDVKM. CDR3 nucleotide sequence: TGTGCCAGCAGTTTAATCGACAGGGGGCTTAATCAGCCCCAGCATTTT. It yields the protein CASSLIDRGLNQPQHF.

Written as DNA, the CDR3 is TGTGCCAGCAGCCAAGGAAGGAGACTAGCGGGAGTTACCGACGAGCAGTACTTC. Protein: CASSQGRRLAGVTDEQYF. The rearrangement links TRBV4-2 to TRBJ2-7; TRBD2 matches at 12 bases. The CDR3 is 18 amino acids. The V segment lost 1 base and the J segment 5 bases; nucleotides outside the gene matches: 12. Germline CDR1 is LGHNA and CDR2 is YNFKEQ.

V and J are TRBV6-5 and TRBJ2-7; 8 bases are a match to TRBD1. V was clipped by 6 bases and J by 5 bases; unmatched bases: 9. Germline CDR1 is MNHEY and CDR2 is SVGAGI. The CDR3 runs 14 residues. This CDR3 is CASRMTGVSDEQYF. In DNA form, the CDR3 reads TGTGCCAGCAGGATGACAGGGGTTTCGGACGAGCAGTACTTC.

The chain is built from TRBV25-1 and TRBJ2-2; D is undetermined. V lost 6 bases and J 6 bases, leaving 8 bases between the germline ends. There are 12 residues in the CDR3. Germline lookup yields CDR1 MGHDK and CDR2 SYGVNS. CDR3 in DNA: TGTGCCAGCAGCCCCCTGGCCGGGGAGCTGTTTTTT. Its translation: CASSPLAGELFF.

DNA for the CDR3: TGTGCCAGCTCACCCTTGGGGGATCGAACTGAAGCTTTCTTT. This sequence encodes CASSPLGDRTEAFF. This sequence joins TRBV18 and TRBJ1-1; a possible D gene is TRBD1 (5 bases). The ends were cut back, 3 bases at V and 5 bases at J, with 13 bases in the middle. Germline-derived CDR1 and CDR2 are KGHSH and LQKENI. The CDR3 has 14 residues.

The chain carries TRBV3-1 (or the pseudogene TRBV3-2) and TRBJ2-2, with D unclear. The length of the CDR3 is 11 residues. V lost 4 bases, J lost 4 bases, and 1 base lay in between. Germline loops: CDR1 LGHDT, CDR2 YNNKEL (reference sequence). In nucleotides, the CDR3 is TGTGCCAGCAGCCGCACCGGGGAGCTGTTTTTT. It specifies CASSRTGELFF.

The chain carries TRBV7-9 and TRBJ2-7, with 7 positions matching TRBD1. The germline V gene encodes CDR1 SEHNR and CDR2 FQNEAQ (reference sequence). The V segment lost 0 bases and the J segment 2 bases; nucleotides outside the gene matches: 1. CDR3 length: 14 residues. CDR3 bases: TGTGCCAGCAGCTTAGCAGACAGGGCCTACGAGCAGTACTTC. Its translation: CASSLADRAYEQYF.

The chain has TRBV19 and TRBJ2-2; 9 bases map to TRBD1. The CDR3 has 17 amino acids. The V gene end was trimmed by 5 bases and the J gene end by 3 bases; junction bases not matched to a gene: 10. Germline V gene lookup returns CDR1 LNHDA and CDR2 SQIVND (reference sequence). CDR3: CASSASSGTGYTGELFF. CDR3 coding DNA: TGTGCCAGTAGTGCGTCATCCGGGACAGGGTACACCGGGGAGCTGTTTTTT. The full variable domain, rest sourced from reference TRBV19 and TRBJ2-2, is DGGITQSPKYLFRKEGQNVTLSCEQNLNHDAMYWYRQDPGQGLRLIYYSQIVNDFQKGDIAEGYSVSREKKESFPLTVTSAQKNPTAFYLCASSASSGTGYTGELFFGEGSRLTVL.

V usage is TRBV4-1 and J usage is TRBJ1-4; maybe TRBD1 (5 bases). The germline V gene encodes CDR1 MGHRA and CDR2 YSYEKL. Deletions cut 4 bases from V and 11 bases from J, with 23 bases between. This CDR3 region has 16 residues. CDR3 DNA: TGCGCCAGCAGCCCCGGACGGGACGGTCTCGTGGGTAAACTGTTTTTT. Residues: CASSPGRDGLVGKLFF.

The J gene is TRBJ2-1, the V gene TRBV27; D uncertain. The CDR3 covers 15 residues. Germline CDR1 reads MNHEY; CDR2 reads SMNVEV (reference sequence). Trimming cost V 0 bases and J 2 bases, with 8 bases left between them. CDR3 residues: CASSLSLQTYNEQFF. CDR3 DNA: TGTGCCAGCAGTTTATCGTTGCAGACCTACAATGAGCAGTTCTTC.

This sequence joins TRBV12-3 or TRBV12-4 and TRBJ1-4; D is possibly TRBD1 (6 bases). This CDR3 region has 13 residues. Trimming removed 3 bases from V and 12 bases from J, with 14 bases in between. The CDR3: CASSFTPDSQLFF. For the CDR3, the DNA is TGTGCCAGCAGTTTCACCCCGGACAGCCAACTGTTTTTT.

The rearrangement uses TRBV6-6 and TRBJ1-1, with unresolved D. Per the germline V gene, CDR1 is MNHNY and CDR2 is SVGAGI (reference sequence). The CDR3 loop spans 10 amino acids. Deletions cut 2 bases from V and 11 bases from J, with 6 bases between. CDR3 bases: TGTGCCAGCAGTTACCATGCGGCTTTCTTT. Protein: CASSYHAAFF.

The CDR3 DNA is TGTGCCTGGAGTAGAACAGGGGGCGGTGTGAACACCGGGGAGCTGTTTTTT. Amino acid sequence: CAWSRTGGGVNTGELFF. The gene calls are TRBV30 and TRBJ2-2; TRBD1 matches 9 bases. The germline CDR1 and CDR2 sequences are GTSNPN and SVGIG (reference sequence). The CDR3 sequence is 17 residues long. J was trimmed by 1 base and V by 2 bases; bases with no gene match: 8.

The chain is built from TRBV2 and TRBJ1-5, with TRBD1 as a possible D gene (5 bases). Trimming removed 6 bases from V and 0 bases from J, with 12 bases in between. Germline V gives CDR1 SNHLY, CDR2 FYNNEI. The CDR3 runs to 15 residues. CDR3 sequence: CASSYPQGSNQPQHF. The CDR3, as DNA: TGTGCCAGCAGCTACCCCCAGGGTAGCAATCAGCCCCAGCATTTT.

This chain joins TRBV12-2 and TRBJ2-7; the D call in the table, TRBD2, was not verified against the DNA. TRBV12-2 is listed as a pseudogene. The CDR3 is 13 residues long. The CDR3 DNA follows: TGTGCAAGTCGCTTACACTATTGCCACGAGCAGTACTTC. Encoded protein: CASRLHYCHEQYF.

The CDR3 DNA is TGCGCCAGCAGCCAAGATCGGCAGGCCGGGGATATAGCCAAAAACATTCAGTACTTC. Residues: CASSQDRQAGDIAKNIQYF. The chain combines TRBV4-1 with TRBJ2-4, with D perhaps matching TRBD2 (5 bases). Trimming pared 0 bases from V and 0 bases from J, leaving 18 bases between. Germline V gene data show CDR1 as MGHRA and CDR2 as YSYEKL. The CDR3 covers 19 residues.

This rearrangement joins TRBV11-2 to TRBJ2-7, with D perhaps TRBD1 (5 bases). V lost 1 base, J lost 3 bases, and 13 bases lay in between. The CDR3 has 15 amino acids. Germline CDR1 and CDR2: SGHAT and FQNNGV. CDR3 bases: TGTGCCAGCAGCTTAGTGGGCAGGGAAGACTACGAGCAGTACTTC. Protein: CASSLVGREDYEQYF.

J is TRBJ2-7 and V is TRBV28; TRBD1 or TRBD2 may be the D gene (5 bases each). This CDR3 comprises 14 residues. V was cut by 4 bases and J by 3 bases, with 13 bases left in between. Germline V gives CDR1 MDHEN, CDR2 SYDVKM. The CDR3 loop reads CASSYRDGDYEQYF. The CDR3 DNA follows: TGTGCCAGCAGTTACCGGGACGGGGACTACGAGCAGTACTTC.

This sequence joins TRBV30 and TRBJ2-4, with D possibly being TRBD1 or TRBD2 (5 bases each). Deletions cut 2 bases from V and 0 bases from J, with 14 bases between. Germline V gene data show CDR1 as GTSNPN and CDR2 as SVGIG (reference sequence). This CDR3 has 16 residues. The CDR3 here is CAWSTGTSGAKNIQYF. The CDR3, as DNA: TGTGCCTGGAGTACCGGGACCTCGGGAGCCAAAAACATTCAGTACTTC.

The chain joins TRBV28 to TRBJ1-5, with TRBD1 identical over 7 bases. Germline lookup yields CDR1 MDHEN and CDR2 SYDVKM. The CDR3 sequence is 14 residues long. Trimming took 3 bases from V and 7 from J; bases not matched to a gene: 6. CDR3 loop: CASSFTGAEQPQHF. In DNA, the CDR3 is TGTGCCAGCAGTTTCACAGGGGCGGAGCAGCCCCAGCATTTT.